This is a list of T cell receptor beta chains from one sample in a study of beta chain features in type 1 diabetes. Some clones are missing from TCRdb's copy, which holds only in-frame ones; the method was immunoSEQ multiplex PCR. The profile shows 150,000 or so clones, less than 9.5% of them singletons. Sequenced material: central memory CD4+ T cells from blood. These receptors came from a woman under 30 in good health. Both conserved end residues are part of each CDR3. The order of the fields is D gene, V gene, J gene, clone size, CDR3 DNA, CDR3 protein. The D gene is left open where the match is weak. Not every row has a clone size; where given, it reads once, few, many or a size class.

d_call: NA; v_call: TRBV7-9; j_call: TRBJ1-4; clone_size: NA; cdr3_nt: TGTGCCAGCAGCTTAGGGACAAGGCTGATTAATGAAAAACTGTTTTTT; cdr3_aa: CASSLGTRLINEKLFF
d_call: TRBD2; v_call: TRBV6-5; j_call: TRBJ2-3; clone_size: few; cdr3_nt: TGTGCCAGCAGTACTAGCGGCACAGATACGCAGTATTTT; cdr3_aa: CASSTSGTDTQYF
d_call: NA; v_call: TRBV7-8; j_call: TRBJ2-5; clone_size: NA; cdr3_nt: TGTGCCAGCAGCTCGACTGCGGGGGAGACCCAGTACTTC; cdr3_aa: CASSSTAGETQYF
d_call: TRBD1; v_call: TRBV5-1; j_call: TRBJ2-7; clone_size: NA; cdr3_nt: TGCGCCAGCAGCCTTGGGACAGGGACGGGGGAGCAGTACTTC; cdr3_aa: CASSLGTGTGEQYF
d_call: NA; v_call: TRBV6-1; j_call: TRBJ1-1; clone_size: NA; cdr3_nt: TGTGCCAGCAGTGTCGGGTCCCGCGTCAACCCCACGAGGGCTTTCTTT; cdr3_aa: CASSVGSRVNPTRAFF
d_call: TRBD2; v_call: TRBV4-2; j_call: TRBJ2-3; clone_size: many; cdr3_nt: TGTGCCAGCAGCCAAGACCAAGGACTAGCGCAGAGCACAGATACGCAGTATTTT; cdr3_aa: CASSQDQGLAQSTDTQYF
d_call: TRBD1; v_call: TRBV7-3; j_call: TRBJ2-7; clone_size: many; cdr3_nt: TGTGCCAGCAGCTTCACCGGGACAGGCTCCTACGAGCAGTACTTC; cdr3_aa: CASSFTGTGSYEQYF
d_call: NA; v_call: TRBV5-4; j_call: TRBJ1-1; clone_size: few; cdr3_nt: TGTGCCAGCAGCTCCGCCGGGACTGGGAACACTGAAGCTTTCTTT; cdr3_aa: CASSSAGTGNTEAFF
d_call: TRBD2; v_call: TRBV11-1; j_call: TRBJ2-5; clone_size: few; cdr3_nt: TGTGCCAGCATCCTAAATTCCGGACTAGCGAGGGAGACCCAGTACTTC; cdr3_aa: CASILNSGLARETQYF
d_call: NA; v_call: TRBV5-4; j_call: TRBJ1-1; clone_size: NA; cdr3_nt: TGTGCCAGCAGCTGGGACACCAACACTGAAGCTTTCTTT; cdr3_aa: CASSWDTNTEAFF
d_call: NA; v_call: TRBV6-6; j_call: TRBJ2-1; clone_size: NA; cdr3_nt: TGTGCCAGCAGCCCTATGGGGGGAACGGGCGACAATGAGCAGTTCTTC; cdr3_aa: CASSPMGGTGDNEQFF
d_call: TRBD1; v_call: TRBV10-3; j_call: TRBJ1-1; clone_size: NA; cdr3_nt: TGTGCCAGCCGGACAGGATTGAACACTGAAGCTTTCTTT; cdr3_aa: CASRTGLNTEAFF